This T cell receptor beta chain is drawn from a study of spatial heterogeneity in lung cancer. The time point denotes: sample taken at primary tumor resection. The donors comprised about 70 untreated early-stage non-small cell lung cancer patients. Material for sequencing was whole RNA from tumor, nontumor lung or frozen PBMC, left unsorted. A single record per CDR3 protein comes from TCRdb applying MiXCR to the 5' RACE reads. The table records some 38,000 distinct CDR3 sequences, approximately 7.5% of them present only once. In its sample, this clonotype was seen many times. The CDR3 consists of 15 residues. V lost 6 bases and J lost 2, with 16 bases in between. Germline loops: CDR1 SGHDN, CDR2 FVKESK.

The origin of this receptor is a male donor with early-stage non-small cell lung cancer. This rearrangement joins TRBV14 to TRBJ1-1; D might be TRBD1 (5 bases). The source was PBMCs, collected at surgery. The CDR3 sequence is CASRPLGDPNTEAFF. DNA of the CDR3: TGTGCCAGCAGGCCACTAGGGGATCCAAACACTGAAGCTTTCTTT.